This T cell receptor (beta chain) was documented in a study of metastatic and nonmetastatic thyroid tumors. At the level of the study: From malignant and benign thyroid patients, repertoires in blood and in tumor or nodule tissue were compared. Regarding the study as a whole: In blood and tumor, TCR beta diversity was reportedly significantly higher in malignant thyroid tumors than in benign nodules.

The V and J ends lost 7 bases and 4 bases, in that order; junction bases with no gene match: 7. This CDR3 has 13 amino acids. Germline V CDR1 and CDR2: MNHNS, SASEGT. Authors' data handling: The study took CDR3 differences across clinicopathological groups and made a distant-metastasis classifier for papillary thyroid cancer from them. TCRdb re-analyzed the PCR reads through MiXCR. For this entry, the V and J calls and clone size follow TCRdb and not the study's own pipeline. The table lists roughly 40,000 clones, about 17% of them singletons. All patients were untreated before thyroid surgery. This clone was picked up many times. Its antigen is as yet unknown.

This receptor was taken from a female donor with papillary thyroid cancer or a benign thyroid nodule (not recorded which). Some clones in this sample may be carry-over from other donors' samples. Sequencing input: tumor tissue. The rearrangement uses TRBV6-1 and TRBJ2-7; TRBD2 aligns across 7 bases. CDR3 loop: CASTLAEGYEQYF. CDR3 sequence (DNA): TGTGCCAGCACCCTAGCGGAGGGGTACGAGCAGTACTTC.